Given below is one T cell receptor (beta chain) in context. The data originate from a study of blood T cell repertoires in COVID-19. Generated by immunoSEQ multiplex PCR, the TCRdb table keeps only in-frame clones and is missing some. The table has about 140,000 clones, nearly 80% seen once. This study enrolled people aged about 18 to 95 from around 25 US geographic areas. Donors in Cohort 3 who had recovered were those with two negative PCRs, healthcare professional clearance, or resolution of their symptoms. The V gene end was trimmed by 4 bases and the J gene end by 10 bases; junction bases not matched to a gene: 6. Per the germline V gene, CDR1 is SGHVS and CDR2 is FQNEAQ. This CDR3 is built from 13 residues.

The chain combines TRBV7-8 with TRBJ1-5; TRBD1 aligns across 8 bases. Sample: PBMCs or T cells enriched from blood (not recorded which). This receptor was obtained from a woman aged 50 to 60 who had recovered from COVID-19. The CDR3 region is CASSSATGVPQHF. The CDR3 DNA follows: TGTGCCAGCAGCTCAGCGACAGGGGTCCCCCAGCATTTT.